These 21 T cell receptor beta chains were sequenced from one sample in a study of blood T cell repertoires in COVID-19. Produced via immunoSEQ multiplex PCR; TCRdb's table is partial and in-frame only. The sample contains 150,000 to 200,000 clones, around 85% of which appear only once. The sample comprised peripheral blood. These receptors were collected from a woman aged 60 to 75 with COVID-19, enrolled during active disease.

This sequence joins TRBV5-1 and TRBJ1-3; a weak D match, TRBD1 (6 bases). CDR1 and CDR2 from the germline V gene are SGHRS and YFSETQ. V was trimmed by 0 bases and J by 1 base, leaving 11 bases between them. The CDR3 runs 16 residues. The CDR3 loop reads CASSLAGRGSGNTIYF. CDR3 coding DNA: TGCGCCAGCAGCTTGGCCGGCAGGGGATCTGGAAACACCATATATTTT.

CDR3 sequence (DNA): TGCGCCAGCAGCCATCGAATGACTAGCGACTCCTACGAGCAGTACTTC. Translation gives CASSHRMTSDSYEQYF. The chain joins TRBV4-1 to TRBJ2-7; 8 bases match TRBD2. The CDR3 spans 16 residues. Germline CDR1 is MGHRA and CDR2 is YSYEKL. The J segment lost 0 bases and the V segment lost 3 bases, leaving 7 bases of the junction unmatched.

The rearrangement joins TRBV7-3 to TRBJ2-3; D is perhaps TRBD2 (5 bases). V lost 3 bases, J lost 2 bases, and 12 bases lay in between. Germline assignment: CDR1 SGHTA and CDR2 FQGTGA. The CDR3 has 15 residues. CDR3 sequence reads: CASSFTDGLTDTQYF. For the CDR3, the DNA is TGTGCCAGCAGCTTCACCGATGGACTCACAGATACGCAGTATTTT.

CDR3 DNA: TGTGCCAGCAGCCCGCCCTGGGAGGGTGGCTATGGCTACACCTTC. It translates to CASSPPWEGGYGYTF. The chain couples TRBV9 to TRBJ1-2; D ambiguous. The CDR3 totals 15 residues. Germline V lookup: CDR1 SGDLS, CDR2 YYNGEE. Trimming cost V 4 bases and J 4 bases, with 17 bases left between them.

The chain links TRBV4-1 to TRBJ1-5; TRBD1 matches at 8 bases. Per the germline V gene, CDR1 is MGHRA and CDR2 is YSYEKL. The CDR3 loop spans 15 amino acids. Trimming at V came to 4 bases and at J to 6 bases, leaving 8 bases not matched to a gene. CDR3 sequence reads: CASSPEQGGGQPQHF. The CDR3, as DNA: TGCGCCAGCAGCCCGGAACAGGGGGGCGGTCAGCCCCAGCATTTT.

DNA for the CDR3: TGTGCCAGCAGTTTTTACGGAGACACTGAAGCTTTCTTT. Translation gives CASSFYGDTEAFF. V usage is TRBV28 and J usage is TRBJ1-1, with D hard to call. The CDR3 consists of 13 residues. Germline V CDR1 and CDR2: MDHEN, SYDVKM. The V and J ends lost 3 bases and 3 bases respectively, with 8 bases between them.

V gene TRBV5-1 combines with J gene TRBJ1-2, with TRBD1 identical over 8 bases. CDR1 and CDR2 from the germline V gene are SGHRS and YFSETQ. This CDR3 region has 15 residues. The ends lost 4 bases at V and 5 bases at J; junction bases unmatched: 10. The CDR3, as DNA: TGCGCCAGCAGCCAGAATGGACAGGGAGGGTATGGCTACACCTTC. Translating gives CASSQNGQGGYGYTF.

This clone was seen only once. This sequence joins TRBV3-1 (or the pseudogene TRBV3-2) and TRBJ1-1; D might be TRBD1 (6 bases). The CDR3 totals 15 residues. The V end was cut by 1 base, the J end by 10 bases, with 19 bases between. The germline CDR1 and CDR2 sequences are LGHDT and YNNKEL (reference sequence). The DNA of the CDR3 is TGTGCCAGCAGCCAAGGGGACATCTTCGAACAGGGAGCTTTCTTT. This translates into CASSQGDIFEQGAFF.

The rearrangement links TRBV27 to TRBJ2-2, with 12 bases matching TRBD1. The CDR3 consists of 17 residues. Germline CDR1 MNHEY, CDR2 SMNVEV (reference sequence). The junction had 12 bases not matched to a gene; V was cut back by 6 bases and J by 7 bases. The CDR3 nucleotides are TGTGCCAGCAGCGTTCGACCGGGACAGGGGGCGATCGGGGAGCTGTTTTTT. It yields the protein CASSVRPGQGAIGELFF.

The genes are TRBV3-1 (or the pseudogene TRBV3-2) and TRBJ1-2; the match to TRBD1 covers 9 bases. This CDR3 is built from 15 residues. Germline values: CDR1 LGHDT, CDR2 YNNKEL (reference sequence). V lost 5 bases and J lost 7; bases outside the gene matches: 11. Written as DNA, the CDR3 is TGTGCCAGCAGCTTCCTTACAGGGGGCGCGTCTGGCTACACCTTC. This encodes CASSFLTGGASGYTF.

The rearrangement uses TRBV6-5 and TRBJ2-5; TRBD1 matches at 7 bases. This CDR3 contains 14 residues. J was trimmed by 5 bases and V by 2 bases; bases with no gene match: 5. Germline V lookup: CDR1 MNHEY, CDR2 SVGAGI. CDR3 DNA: TGTGCCAGCAGTTACGCCAGGGGGTTTGAGACCCAGTACTTC. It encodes CASSYARGFETQYF.

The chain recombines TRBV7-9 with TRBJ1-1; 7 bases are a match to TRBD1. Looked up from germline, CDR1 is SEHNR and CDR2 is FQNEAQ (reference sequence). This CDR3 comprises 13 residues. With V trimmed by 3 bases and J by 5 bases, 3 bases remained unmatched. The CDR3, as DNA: TGTGCCAGCAGCTTCGACAGGGCTACTGAAGCTTTCTTT. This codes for CASSFDRATEAFF.

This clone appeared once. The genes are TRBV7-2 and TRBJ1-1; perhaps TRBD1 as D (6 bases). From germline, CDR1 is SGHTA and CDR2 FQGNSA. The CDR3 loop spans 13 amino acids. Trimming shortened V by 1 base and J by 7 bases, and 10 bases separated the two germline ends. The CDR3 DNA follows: TGTGCCAGCAGCTTAGGAACAGGGCATGAAGCTTTCTTT. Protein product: CASSLGTGHEAFF.

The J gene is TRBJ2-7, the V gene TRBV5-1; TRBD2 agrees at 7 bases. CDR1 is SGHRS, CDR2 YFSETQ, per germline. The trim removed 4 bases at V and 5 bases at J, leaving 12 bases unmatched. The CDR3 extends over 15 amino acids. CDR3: CASSLPRDYVDEQYF. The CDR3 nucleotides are TGCGCCAGCAGCCTCCCCCGGGACTATGTTGACGAGCAGTACTTC.

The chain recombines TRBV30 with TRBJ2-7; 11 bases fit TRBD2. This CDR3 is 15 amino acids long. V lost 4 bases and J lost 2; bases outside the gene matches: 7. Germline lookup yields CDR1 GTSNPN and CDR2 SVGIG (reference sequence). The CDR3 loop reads CAWMVGTSGTYEQYF. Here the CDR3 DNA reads TGTGCCTGGATGGTCGGGACTAGCGGTACCTACGAGCAGTACTTC.

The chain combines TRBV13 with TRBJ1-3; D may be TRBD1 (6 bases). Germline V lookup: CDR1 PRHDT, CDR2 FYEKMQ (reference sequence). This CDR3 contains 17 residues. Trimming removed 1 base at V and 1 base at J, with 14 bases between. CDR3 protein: CASSLVDRSTSGNTIYF. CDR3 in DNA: TGTGCCAGCAGCTTAGTCGACAGGTCGACTTCTGGAAACACCATATATTTT.

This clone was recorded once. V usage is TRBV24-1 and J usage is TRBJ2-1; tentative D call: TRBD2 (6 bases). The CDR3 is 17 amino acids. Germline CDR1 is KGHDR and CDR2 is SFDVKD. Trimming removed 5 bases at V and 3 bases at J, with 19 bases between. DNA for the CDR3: TGTGCCACCAGTGGTCCGGGAGAGTCGGCGCACTACAATGAGCAGTTCTTC. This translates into CATSGPGESAHYNEQFF.

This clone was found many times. CDR3 region: CASSLGGQGNYGYTF. In DNA form, the CDR3 reads TGTGCCAGCAGCTTAGGGGGACAGGGGAACTATGGCTACACCTTC. The chain recombines TRBV11-3 with TRBJ1-2, with 10 bases fitting TRBD1. Unmatched junction bases numbered 1, after V lost 1 base and J lost 2 bases. Germline V CDR1 and CDR2: SGHNT, YENEEA. The CDR3 loop spans 15 amino acids.

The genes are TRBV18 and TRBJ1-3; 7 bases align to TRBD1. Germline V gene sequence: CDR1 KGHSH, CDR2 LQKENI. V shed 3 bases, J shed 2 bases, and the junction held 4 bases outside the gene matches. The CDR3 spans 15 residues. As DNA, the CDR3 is TGTGCCAGCTCACCTACCGGGACAGCTGGAAACACCATATATTTT. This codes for CASSPTGTAGNTIYF.

CDR3: CASSKAKGQRYEQYF. In nucleotides, the CDR3 is TGTGCCAGCAGCAAAGCCAAGGGACAACGCTACGAGCAGTACTTC. The chain has TRBV21-1 and TRBJ2-7; TRBD1, the table's D call, was not compared with the DNA. TRBV21-1 is reported as a pseudogene. The CDR3 is 15 amino acids.

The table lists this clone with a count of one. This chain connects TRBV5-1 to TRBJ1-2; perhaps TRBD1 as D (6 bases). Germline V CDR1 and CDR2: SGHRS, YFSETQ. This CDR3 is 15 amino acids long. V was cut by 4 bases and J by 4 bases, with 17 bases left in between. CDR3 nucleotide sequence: TGCGCCAGCAGCGGACAAGCCGGGACACTCTATGGCTACACCTTC. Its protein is CASSGQAGTLYGYTF.